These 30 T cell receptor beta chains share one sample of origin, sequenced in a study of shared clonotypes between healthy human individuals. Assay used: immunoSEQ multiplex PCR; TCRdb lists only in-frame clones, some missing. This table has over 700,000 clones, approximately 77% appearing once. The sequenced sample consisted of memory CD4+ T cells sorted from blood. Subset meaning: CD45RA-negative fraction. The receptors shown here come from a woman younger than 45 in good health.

The CDR3, as DNA: TGTGCCAGTAGTGACCGGGACAGGAACCTTGAAGCTTTCTTT. Amino acids: CASSDRDRNLEAFF. V is TRBV19 and J is TRBJ1-1, with 8 bases lining up with TRBD1. Germline CDR1 reads LNHDA; CDR2 reads SQIVND (reference sequence). Trimming cost V 5 bases and J 7 bases; bases outside gene matches: 9. This CDR3 is 14 amino acids long. The full variable domain, with the rest looked up from reference TRBV19 and TRBJ1-1, is DGGITQSPKYLFRKEGQNVTLSCEQNLNHDAMYWYRQDPGQGLRLIYYSQIVNDFQKGDIAEGYSVSREKKESFPLTVTSAQKNPTAFYLCASSDRDRNLEAFFGQGTRLTVV.

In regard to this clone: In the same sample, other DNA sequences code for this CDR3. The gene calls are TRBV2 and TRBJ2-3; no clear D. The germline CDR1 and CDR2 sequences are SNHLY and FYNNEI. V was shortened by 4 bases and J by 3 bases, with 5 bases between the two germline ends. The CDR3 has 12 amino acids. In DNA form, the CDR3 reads TGTGCCAGCAGTGTGGGAACAGATACGCAGTATTTT. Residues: CASSVGTDTQYF.

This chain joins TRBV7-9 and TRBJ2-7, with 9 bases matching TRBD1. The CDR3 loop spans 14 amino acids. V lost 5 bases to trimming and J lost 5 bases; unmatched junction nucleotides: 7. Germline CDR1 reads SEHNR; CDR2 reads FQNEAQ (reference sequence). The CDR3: CASSQGQGRNEQYF. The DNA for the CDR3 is TGTGCCAGCAGCCAAGGACAGGGGCGCAACGAGCAGTACTTC.

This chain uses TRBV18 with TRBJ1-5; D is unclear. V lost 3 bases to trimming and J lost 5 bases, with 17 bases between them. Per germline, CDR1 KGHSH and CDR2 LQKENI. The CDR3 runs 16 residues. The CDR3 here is CASSPGNGLGYQPQHF. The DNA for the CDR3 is TGTGCCAGCTCACCGGGTAACGGATTAGGTTATCAGCCCCAGCATTTT.

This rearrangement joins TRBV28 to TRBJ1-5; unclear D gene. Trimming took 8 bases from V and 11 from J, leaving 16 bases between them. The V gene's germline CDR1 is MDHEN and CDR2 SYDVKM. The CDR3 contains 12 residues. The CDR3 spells CASGEVARSQHF. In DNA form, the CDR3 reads TGTGCCAGCGGCGAAGTCGCCAGGTCCCAGCATTTT. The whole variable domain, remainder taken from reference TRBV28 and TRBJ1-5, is DVKVTQSSRYLVKRTGEKVFLECVQDMDHENMFWYRQDPGLGLRLIYFSYDVKMKEKGDIPEGYSVSREKKERFSLILESASTNQTSMYLCASGEVARSQHFGDGTRLSIL.

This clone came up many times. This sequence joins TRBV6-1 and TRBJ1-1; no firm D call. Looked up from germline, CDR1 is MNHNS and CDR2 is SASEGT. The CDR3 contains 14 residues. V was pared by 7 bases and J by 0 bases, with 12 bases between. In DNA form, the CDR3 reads TGTGCCAGCACGTGGAGTCACTTGAACACTGAAGCTTTCTTT. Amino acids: CASTWSHLNTEAFF.

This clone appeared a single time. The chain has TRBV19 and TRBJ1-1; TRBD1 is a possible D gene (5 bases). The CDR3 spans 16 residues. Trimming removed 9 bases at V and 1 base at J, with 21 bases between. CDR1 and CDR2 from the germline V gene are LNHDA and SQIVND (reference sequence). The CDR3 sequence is CASLRGRGRKNTEAFF. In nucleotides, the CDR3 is TGTGCCAGCCTCCGGGGGAGAGGCCGGAAGAACACTGAAGCTTTCTTT.

The CDR3 is CAWSVAGIYQPQHF. CDR3 coding DNA: TGTGCCTGGAGCGTAGCAGGGATCTATCAGCCCCAGCATTTT. The chain joins TRBV30 to TRBJ1-5; TRBD1 is a possible D gene (5 bases). V was cut by 3 bases and J by 5 bases, with 14 bases left in between. The CDR3 is 14 amino acids. Germline-derived CDR1 and CDR2 are GTSNPN and SVGIG (reference sequence).

CDR3 amino acids: CASSYHDGLSGIQYF. The DNA of the CDR3 is TGTGCCAGCAGTTACCACGATGGGCTAAGTGGCATTCAGTACTTC. The chain is built from TRBV6-5 and TRBJ2-4; unclear D gene. V was clipped by 2 bases and J by 9 bases, with 17 bases between them. This CDR3 contains 15 residues. Germline V gene data show CDR1 as MNHEY and CDR2 as SVGAGI.

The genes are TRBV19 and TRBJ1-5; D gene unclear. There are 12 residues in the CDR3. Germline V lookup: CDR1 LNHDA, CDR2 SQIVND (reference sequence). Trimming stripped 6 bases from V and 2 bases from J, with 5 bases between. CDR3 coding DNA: TGTGCCAGTAGCGGTGGCAATCAGCCCCAGCATTTT. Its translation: CASSGGNQPQHF.

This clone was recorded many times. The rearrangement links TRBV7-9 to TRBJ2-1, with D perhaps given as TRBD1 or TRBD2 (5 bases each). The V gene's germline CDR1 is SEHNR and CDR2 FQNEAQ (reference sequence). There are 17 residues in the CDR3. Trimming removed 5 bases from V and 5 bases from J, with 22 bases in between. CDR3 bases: TGTGCCAGCAGCCGGCCGGGTAGCCCGGGACGTAACAATGAGCAGTTCTTC. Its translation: CASSRPGSPGRNNEQFF.

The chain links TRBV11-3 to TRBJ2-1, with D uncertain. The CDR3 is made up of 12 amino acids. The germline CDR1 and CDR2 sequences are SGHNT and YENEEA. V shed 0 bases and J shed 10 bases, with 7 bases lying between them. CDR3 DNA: TGTGCCAGCAGCTTAGATCGCTGGGAGCAGTTCTTC. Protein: CASSLDRWEQFF.

The CDR3 protein is CASTARQGAYNEQFF. The CDR3 DNA follows: TGTGCCAGTACCGCAAGACAGGGGGCCTACAATGAGCAGTTCTTC. The chain has TRBV19 and TRBJ2-1, with 9 bases aligning to TRBD1. Trimming removed 7 bases from V and 2 bases from J; junction bases left unmatched: 6. The CDR3 contains 15 residues. Germline values: CDR1 LNHDA, CDR2 SQIVND (reference sequence).

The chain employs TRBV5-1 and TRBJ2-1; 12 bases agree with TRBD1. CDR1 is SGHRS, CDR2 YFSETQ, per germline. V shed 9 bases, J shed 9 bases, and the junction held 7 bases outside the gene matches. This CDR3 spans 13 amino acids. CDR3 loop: CATTGQGAGEQFF. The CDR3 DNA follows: TGCGCCACCACGGGACAGGGGGCCGGTGAGCAGTTCTTC. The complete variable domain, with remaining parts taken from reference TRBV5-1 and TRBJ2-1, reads KAGVTQTPRYLIKTRGQQVTLSCSPISGHRSVSWYQQTPGQGLQFLFEYFSETQRNKGNFPGRFSGRQFSNSRSEMNVSTLELGDSALYLCATTGQGAGEQFFGPGTRLTVL.

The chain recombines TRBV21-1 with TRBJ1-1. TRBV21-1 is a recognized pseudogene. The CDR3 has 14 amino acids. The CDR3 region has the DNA TGTGCCAGCAGCCCTCGTAGGGTGAACACTGAAGCTTTCTTT. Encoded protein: CASSPRRVNTEAFF.

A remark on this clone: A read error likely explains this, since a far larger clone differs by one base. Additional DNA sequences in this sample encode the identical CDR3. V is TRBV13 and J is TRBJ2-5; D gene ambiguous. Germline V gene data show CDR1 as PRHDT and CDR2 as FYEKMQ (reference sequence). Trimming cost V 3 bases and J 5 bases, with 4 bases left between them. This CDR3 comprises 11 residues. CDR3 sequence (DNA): TGTGCCAGCAGCTTCGGGGAGACCCAGTACTTC. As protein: CASSFGETQYF. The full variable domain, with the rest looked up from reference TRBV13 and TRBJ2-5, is AAGVIQSPRHLIKEKRETATLKCYPIPRHDTVYWYQQGPGQDPQFLISFYEKMQSDKGSIPDRFSAQQFSDYHSELNMSSLELGDSALYFCASSFGETQYFGPGTRLLVL.

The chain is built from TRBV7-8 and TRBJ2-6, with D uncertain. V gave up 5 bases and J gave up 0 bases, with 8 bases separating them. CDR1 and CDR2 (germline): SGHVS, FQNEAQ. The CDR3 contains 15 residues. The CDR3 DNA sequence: TGTGCCAGCAGCCTTTTTCACTCTGGGGCCAACGTCCTGACTTTC. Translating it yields CASSLFHSGANVLTF.

Here the CDR3 reads CASHITGRAFF. The CDR3 DNA sequence: TGTGCCAGCCATATAACAGGAAGAGCTTTCTTT. The rearrangement uses TRBV6-5 and TRBJ1-1; D is perhaps TRBD1 (5 bases). The germline CDR1 and CDR2 sequences are MNHEY and SVGAGI. V lost 8 bases, J lost 10 bases, and 14 bases lay in between. This CDR3 has 11 amino acids.

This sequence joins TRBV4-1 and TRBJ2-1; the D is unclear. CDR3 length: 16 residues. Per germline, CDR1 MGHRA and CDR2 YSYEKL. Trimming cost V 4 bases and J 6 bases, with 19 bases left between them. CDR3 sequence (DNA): TGCGCCAGCAGCCTCCTATGGAATCTCGGTGGCAATGAGCAGTTCTTC. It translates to CASSLLWNLGGNEQFF.

The CDR3 region has the DNA TGTGCCAGCAGTTTATCCCAGGACAGAAATCAGCCCCAGCATTTT. Protein sequence: CASSLSQDRNQPQHF. J is TRBJ1-5 and V is TRBV28, with a tentative D call TRBD1 (6 bases). V dropped 1 base and J dropped 4 bases, with 11 bases sitting between them. Germline loops: CDR1 MDHEN, CDR2 SYDVKM. The CDR3 length is 15 residues. The full variable domain, rest sourced from reference TRBV28 and TRBJ1-5, is DVKVTQSSRYLVKRTGEKVFLECVQDMDHENMFWYRQDPGLGLRLIYFSYDVKMKEKGDIPEGYSVSREKKERFSLILESASTNQTSMYLCASSLSQDRNQPQHFGDGTRLSIL.

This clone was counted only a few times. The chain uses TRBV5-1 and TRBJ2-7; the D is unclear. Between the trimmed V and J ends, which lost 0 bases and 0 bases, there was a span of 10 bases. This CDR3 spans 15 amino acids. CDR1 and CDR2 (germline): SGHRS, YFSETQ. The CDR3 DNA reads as TGCGCCAGCAGCTTGGGCGCAACCAACTCCTACGAGCAGTACTTC. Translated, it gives CASSLGATNSYEQYF.

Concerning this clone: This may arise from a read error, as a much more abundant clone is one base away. The CDR3 loop reads CASSRETQYF. CDR3 bases: TGTGCCAGCAGCCGAGAGACCCAGTACTTC. J is TRBJ2-5 and V is TRBV7-8; D gene uncertain. The germline V and J ends were trimmed by 5 bases and 4 bases, with 2 bases remaining between them. This CDR3 has 10 residues. The germline CDR1 and CDR2 sequences are SGHVS and FQNEAQ.

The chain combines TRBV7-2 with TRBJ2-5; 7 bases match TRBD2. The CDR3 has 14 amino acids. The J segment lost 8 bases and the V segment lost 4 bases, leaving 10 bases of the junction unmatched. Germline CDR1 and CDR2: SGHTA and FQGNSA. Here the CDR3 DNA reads TGTGCCAGCAGCTCCTACATTAGCGGGCGAACCCAGTACTTC. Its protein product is CASSSYISGRTQYF.

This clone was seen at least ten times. The CDR3 DNA reads TGTGCCAGCAGCCCGAGACTAGCGGGAGAATCTGGGGCCAACGTCCTGACTTTC. Amino acid sequence: CASSPRLAGESGANVLTF. V and J are TRBV7-8 and TRBJ2-6; 12 nucleotides agree with TRBD2. The CDR3 is 18 amino acids. The germline gives CDR1 SGHVS, CDR2 FQNEAQ. The V and J ends lost 5 bases and 1 base, in that order; junction bases with no gene match: 6.

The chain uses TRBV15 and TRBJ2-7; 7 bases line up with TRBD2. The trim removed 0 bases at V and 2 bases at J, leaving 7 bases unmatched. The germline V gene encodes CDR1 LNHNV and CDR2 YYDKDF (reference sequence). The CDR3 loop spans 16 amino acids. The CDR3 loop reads CATSRDWASGAYEQYF. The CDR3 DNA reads TGTGCCACCAGCAGAGATTGGGCTAGCGGAGCCTACGAGCAGTACTTC.

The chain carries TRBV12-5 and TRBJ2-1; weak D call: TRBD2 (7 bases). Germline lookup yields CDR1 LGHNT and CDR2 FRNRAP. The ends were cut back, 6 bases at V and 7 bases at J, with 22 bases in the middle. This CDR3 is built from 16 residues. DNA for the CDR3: TGTGCTAGTGGCCTTCTCCTGGGGGGGGCGGCTAATGAGCAGTTCTTC. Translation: CASGLLLGGAANEQFF. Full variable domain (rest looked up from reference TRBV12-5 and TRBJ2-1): DARVTQTPRHKVTEMGQEVTMRCQPILGHNTVFWYRQTMMQGLELLAYFRNRAPLDDSGMPKDRFSAEMPDATLATLKIQPSEPRDSAVYFCASGLLLGGAANEQFFGPGTRLTVL.

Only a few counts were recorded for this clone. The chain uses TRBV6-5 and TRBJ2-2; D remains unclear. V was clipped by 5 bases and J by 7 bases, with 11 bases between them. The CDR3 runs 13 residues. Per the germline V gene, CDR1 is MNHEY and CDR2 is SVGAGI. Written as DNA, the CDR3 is TGTGCCAGCAGTGGGCAGGCGGACGGGGAGCTGTTTTTT. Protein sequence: CASSGQADGELFF.

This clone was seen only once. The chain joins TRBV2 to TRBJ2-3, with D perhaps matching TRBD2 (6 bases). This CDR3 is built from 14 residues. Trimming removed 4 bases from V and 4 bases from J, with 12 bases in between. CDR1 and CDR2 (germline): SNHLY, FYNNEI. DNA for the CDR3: TGTGCCAGCAGTGGACGACTAGGACCAGATACGCAGTATTTT. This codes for CASSGRLGPDTQYF.

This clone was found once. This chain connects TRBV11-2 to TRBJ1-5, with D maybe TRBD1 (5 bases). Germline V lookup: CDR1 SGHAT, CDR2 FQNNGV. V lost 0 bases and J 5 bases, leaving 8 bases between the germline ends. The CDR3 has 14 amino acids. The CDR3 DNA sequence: TGTGCCAGCAGCTTAGAGGGACGCCATCAGCCCCAGCATTTT. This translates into CASSLEGRHQPQHF.

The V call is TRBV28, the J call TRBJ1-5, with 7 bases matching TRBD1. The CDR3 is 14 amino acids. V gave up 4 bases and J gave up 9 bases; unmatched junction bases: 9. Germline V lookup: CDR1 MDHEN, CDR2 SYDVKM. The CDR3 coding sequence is TGTGCCAGCAGTTCCGGAGGGGGCTGGCGGCCCCAGCATTTT. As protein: CASSSGGGWRPQHF.